These 9 T cell receptor beta chains were all obtained from the same sample, sequenced in a study of T cell changes during pregnancy in multiple sclerosis. Using immunoSEQ multiplex PCR, the repertoire was profiled, and TCRdb retains in-frame clones only, with some absent. The sample lists around 57,000 clones, 80% to 90% seen once, with about 2.3% in the top ten. The source was peripheral blood, collected in the first trimester of pregnancy. The source of these receptors is a female donor with multiple sclerosis, enrolled in a pregnancy study.

The chain is built from TRBV5-1 and TRBJ2-2; tentatively, D is TRBD2 (6 bases). The CDR3 contains 14 residues. In germline, CDR1 is SGHRS, CDR2 YFSETQ. V was trimmed by 0 bases and J by 7 bases, leaving 10 bases between them. CDR3 amino acids: CASSLEGGGGELFF. CDR3 DNA sequence: TGCGCCAGCAGCTTGGAGGGAGGAGGCGGGGAGCTGTTTTTT.

The chain has TRBV6-5 and TRBJ1-2; D remains unclear. Germline values: CDR1 MNHEY, CDR2 SVGAGI. The CDR3 contains 15 residues. With 0 bases removed from V and 2 bases from J, the gap between germline ends came to 10 bases. The CDR3 is CASSYSPGTNYGYTF. As DNA, the CDR3 is TGTGCCAGCAGTTACTCGCCAGGAACCAACTATGGCTACACCTTC.

The gene calls are TRBV7-2 and TRBJ2-2, with unresolved D. Germline assignment: CDR1 SGHTA and CDR2 FQGNSA. V was pared by 0 bases and J by 4 bases, with 9 bases between. This CDR3 is 15 amino acids long. The CDR3 here is CASSLARIPTGELFF. Here the CDR3 DNA reads TGTGCCAGCAGCTTAGCGCGGATTCCCACCGGGGAGCTGTTTTTT.

V gene TRBV29-1 combines with J gene TRBJ1-2; D perhaps matches TRBD1 (6 bases). The CDR3 is 13 amino acids. V gave up 6 bases and J gave up 4 bases, with 15 bases separating them. Per germline, CDR1 SQVTM and CDR2 ANQGSEA. The CDR3 region is CSVTGGATYGYTF. CDR3 DNA: TGCAGCGTAACCGGGGGGGCCACCTATGGCTACACCTTC.

The rearrangement uses TRBV19 and TRBJ2-3; no definite D call. Germline assignment: CDR1 LNHDA and CDR2 SQIVND (reference sequence). Trimming took 3 bases from V and 4 from J, leaving 2 bases between them. There are 11 residues in the CDR3. DNA for the CDR3: TGTGCCAGTAGTATCGCAGATACGCAGTATTTT. This codes for CASSIADTQYF.

The genes are TRBV30 and TRBJ1-1, with 7 nucleotides matching TRBD1. The CDR3 length is 11 residues. Germline CDR1 reads GTSNPN; CDR2 reads SVGIG (reference sequence). Losses at the gene ends were 5 bases for V and 3 bases for J; bases not matched to a gene: 0. The chain's CDR3 is CAWDRDTEAFF. In nucleotides, the CDR3 is TGTGCCTGGGACAGGGACACTGAAGCTTTCTTT.

The table lists this clone with a few counts. The V gene is TRBV6-1, the J gene TRBJ1-2; 7 bases are shared with TRBD1. Trimming cost V 6 bases and J 7 bases; bases outside gene matches: 11. This CDR3 is 14 amino acids long. Germline V gives CDR1 MNHNS, CDR2 SASEGT. The CDR3: CASREGANERGYTF. The CDR3 coding sequence is TGTGCCAGCAGGGAGGGGGCCAACGAACGTGGCTACACCTTC.

The chain has TRBV5-8 and TRBJ2-7; perhaps TRBD1 as D (6 bases). Trimming shortened V by 6 bases and J by 3 bases, and 16 bases separated the two germline ends. Germline CDR1 SGHTS, CDR2 YDEGEE. The length of the CDR3 is 14 residues. The chain's CDR3 is CASNSRGGDYEQYF. CDR3 coding DNA: TGTGCCAGCAATTCCCGAGGGGGAGACTACGAGCAGTACTTC.

This clone was picked up a small number of times. The V call is TRBV19, the J call TRBJ1-5, with D unclear. Trimming removed 10 bases from V and 9 bases from J, with 19 bases in between. CDR1 and CDR2 (germline): LNHDA, SQIVND (reference sequence). The CDR3 runs to 13 residues. The CDR3 coding sequence is TGTGCCACCTCCCGCGGGATGGGTCGGCCCCAGCATTTT. As protein: CATSRGMGRPQHF.